This T cell receptor (beta chain) was captured by sequencing in a study of blood T cells in healthy people across ages (dated by TCRdb to the mid-2010s). In the study overall: In model experiments, roughly one uniquely barcoded TCR beta cDNA molecule per two T cells was captured by template switching. To track age-related changes in TCR beta repertoire diversity, the study relied on deep sequencing normalized with unique cDNA molecular identifiers. The donors were split into four age groups: young (average about 16 years), middle-aged (39), aged (around 67) and long-lived (over 80). Donors of different ages were randomly distributed across sequencing lanes to avoid experimental bias. For two donors (one aged 18 to 29 and one aged 80 or older), the study analyzed two additional independent replicas of 1 million unique cDNA reads from the same blood draw.

The study at large found these results: As age increased, observed TCR beta diversity per million T cells dropped in a roughly linear way, and a significant reduction was already evident by age 40. Donor CMV infection status was unknown, potentially confounding age-related changes in expanded clonotypes. Estimates of total diversity from one million sequenced T cells were regarded as lower bounds and underestimates. Conclusive comparison of naive and antigen-experienced compartments was prevented by the profiling of bulk unsorted PBMCs. Compared with the aged group, more naive CD4+ T cells, fewer expanded clones and increased TCR diversity were shown by the long-lived group, suggesting age selection. There was a strong correlation between observed TCR beta diversity and the percentage of naive T cells measured by flow cytometry.

About this clonotype itself: Its binding antigen is unknown. Per-base qualities were not stored, and no clone one base away is much larger.

The roughly 39 donors, aged about 6 to 90 years, were systemically healthy Caucasian individuals from Russia. Roughly 10 milliliters of peripheral blood were collected from each donor into EDTA-treated Vacutainer tubes. Ficoll-Paque density-gradient centrifugation was used to isolate PBMCs, with at least 7 million per sample. Total RNA was extracted from PBMCs with Trizol reagent, with at least 5.5 micrograms obtained per sample. The percentages of naive CD45RAhigh/CD27high T cells were determined by flow cytometry on a PBMC aliquot from every donor. CDR1 and CDR2 (MDHEN, SYDVKM) derive from the germline V gene. The CDR3 measures 13 amino acids from cysteine to phenylalanine. Just the 39-base CDR3 DNA is kept, in frame starting at base 1. Deletion took 6 bases off V and 8 bases off J, with a span of 13 bases between the germline ends. The library came from 5' RACE. The reads were generated on an Illumina HiSeq 2500. A second 7 to 11 cycle PCR used a sample-barcoded 5' primer and a J-beta primer mix. Each TCR beta cDNA molecule received a unique molecular identifier from a template-switch 5' adaptor carrying 12 random nucleotides. Each sample yielded at least 3 million CDR3-containing paired-end reads. All of the RNA was converted into first-strand cDNA using the Mint cDNA synthesis kit, with a TRBC-specific oligonucleotide serving as the primer. Following uracil-DNA glycosylase treatment, a first 18-cycle PCR with universal primers M1SS and BC2_uni_R was performed on all cDNA. On the authors' methods: Normalization of each sample was performed by random selection of 1 million high-quality reads, each carrying a distinct molecular identifier. Instead of being binned into consensus sequences, reads with shared molecular identifiers were discarded. MiTCR, set to a Q25 quality threshold and the strictest error-elimination algorithm, was used for CDR3 identification, clonotype clustering and error correction. Lower-bound total TCR beta diversity was estimated with a nonparametric unseen species model using Euler transformation. TCRdb reprocessing: public reads trimmed at Q25 with fastp, clones called with MiXCR, in-frame beta chains kept. All rows with the same CDR3 protein become a single entry with the most common DNA and genes. It is TCRdb's table, rather than the study itself, that gives the V and J calls and clone size. This sample lists about 1,600,000 distinct CDR3 sequences; about 40% were detected once. The ten largest clones represent 6.5% to 10% of the sample.

The clonotype comes from a woman under 30 in good health. The sample was blood. Recombination joined TRBV28 with TRBJ1-4, with the D gene not clear enough to name. The DNA sequence is as follows: TGTGCCAGCAGCCCGGTGCTGGGGGAAAAACTGTTTTTT. The resulting protein is CASSPVLGEKLFF.